This TCR beta chain comes out of a study of vaccination and CD4 T cells after COVID-19. Study-wide context: Overlapping spike peptides of SARS-CoV-2, HCoV-NL63, HCoV-OC43 and HCoV-229E stimulated the cells.

Stated treatment: roughly 10-day PBMC culture with coronavirus spike peptide pools or control peptides (ViraFEST assay). Sequencing of the DNA from cultured CD4+ T cells was carried out with the Oncomine TCR Beta short-read assay. From cultured CD4+ T cells, genomic DNA was extracted. TCRdb fed the PCR reads into MiXCR, producing one record per CDR3 protein. This sample has 15,000 to 20,000 distinct CDR3 sequences, with approximately 50% found just once. This clonotype occurred once. The antigen remains undetermined. Compared with germline, one end of the junction differs, possibly owing to a read error. The CDR3 is 14 amino acids.

The chain employs TRBV12-3 or TRBV12-4 and TRBJ2-7, with D possibly being TRBD1 (5 bases). The sequenced sample consisted of CD4+ T cells from blood, cultured in vitro. The TCR sequence derives from a human donor who had recovered from COVID-19. This chain's CDR3 is CASRSRQPSDEQYF. CDR3 in DNA: TGTGCCAGCAGGTCGCGACAGCCCTCCGACGAGCAGTACTTC.